The clone carrying this T cell receptor (beta chain) showed up just a few times. CDR1 SGHRS and CDR2 YFSETQ come from the germline V gene. V lost 6 bases to trimming and J lost 2 bases, with 18 bases between them. The CDR3 sequence is 15 residues long. The record originates from a study of OX40 agonist ivuxolimab in advanced cancers. Overall study context: Patients were dosed intravenously with ivuxolimab at 0.01 to 10 mg/kg every 2 weeks. Partial response was recorded in three patients: one hepatocellular carcinoma and two cutaneous melanoma cases.

Repertoires were generated with immunoSEQ multiplex PCR, while TCRdb's copy carries only in-frame clones and drops some. This repertoire shows tens of thousands of clones, 88% found once; its top ten account for around 0.98%. Specimen: CD4+ or CD8+ T cells sorted from blood, collected in a trial of the OX40 agonist ivuxolimab. This sequence originates from an adult with an advanced solid tumor such as melanoma, head and neck, liver or kidney cancer. The chain couples TRBV5-1 to TRBJ2-7; D possibly corresponds to TRBD1 (6 bases). Here the CDR3 reads CASIVTDRPTYEQYF. The CDR3 DNA reads TGCGCCAGCATCGTGACCGACAGGCCGACCTACGAGCAGTACTTC.